Shown below are 12 T cell receptor beta chains from a single sample sequenced in a study of T-cell reconstitution after alpha-beta-depleted transplantation in children. The library targeted TCRbeta and was prepared with unique molecular identifiers. Via MiXCR, TCRdb re-called the PCR reads, giving one row per CDR3 protein. The repertoire holds around 600,000 distinct CDR3 sequences, with around a sixth as singletons. The sample here was PBMCs from the stem cell graft donor, taken from the stem cell graft. The receptor source for this set is a human donor who donated a stem cell graft to a child with acute myeloid leukemia.

Many counts were recorded for this clonotype. The genes are TRBV4-3 and TRBJ2-6; D ambiguous. The CDR3 consists of 14 residues. The germline gives CDR1 LGHNA, CDR2 YSLEER. Trimming stripped 4 bases from V and 3 bases from J, with 7 bases between. The DNA for the CDR3 is TGCGCCAGCAGCCCAGAAGATGGGGCCAACGTCCTGACTTTC. Amino acids: CASSPEDGANVLTF.

This clonotype was found a few times. The chain combines TRBV25-1 with TRBJ2-7; no reliable D call. The V and J ends lost 2 bases and 6 bases respectively, with 5 bases between them. The CDR3 has 11 residues. CDR1 MGHDK and CDR2 SYGVNS come from the germline V gene. The CDR3 DNA follows: TGTGCCAGCAGTGAAGCCCGCGAGCAGTACTTC. Translated: CASSEAREQYF.

The chain uses TRBV7-2 and TRBJ1-1; tentatively, D is TRBD1 (6 bases). Trimming stripped 5 bases from V and 10 bases from J, with 17 bases between. Germline lookup yields CDR1 SGHTA and CDR2 FQGNSA. The CDR3 contains 13 residues. The CDR3 protein is CASSPGVRRVAFF. The CDR3 bases are TGTGCCAGCAGCCCAGGGGTGAGACGGGTAGCTTTCTTT.

The chain employs TRBV20-1 and TRBJ2-1; 7 nucleotides match TRBD1. After removal of 4 bases from V and 11 bases from J, the junction contained 2 bases not matched to a gene. Germline CDR1 is DFQATT and CDR2 is SNEGSKA (reference sequence). The CDR3 consists of 10 residues. The CDR3 DNA sequence: TGCAGTGCTAACAGGGGACAGCAGTTCTTC. Its protein product is CSANRGQQFF.

The chain employs TRBV6-2 or TRBV6-3 and TRBJ2-7; no clear D. Looked up from germline, CDR1 is MNHEY and CDR2 is SVGEGT. This CDR3 has 16 amino acids. V lost 5 bases and J 0 bases, leaving 17 bases between the germline ends. The DNA of the CDR3 is TGTGCCAGCAGTCCCCAAGCAGGACCCCTCTCCTACGAGCAGTACTTC. Translation gives CASSPQAGPLSYEQYF.

This clonotype was found a few times. The V call is TRBV18, the J call TRBJ1-5; D not resolved. CDR1 and CDR2 (germline): KGHSH, LQKENI. V lost 3 bases and J lost 2, with 11 bases in between. This CDR3 spans 15 amino acids. CDR3 DNA sequence: TGTGCCAGCTCACCCGATGGAGGTGGCAATCAGCCCCAGCATTTT. Protein: CASSPDGGGNQPQHF.

This clonotype turned up a few times. This chain joins TRBV6-2 or TRBV6-3 and TRBJ2-7; 8 nucleotides agree with TRBD2. The V segment lost 5 bases and the J segment 0 bases; nucleotides outside the gene matches: 6. The CDR3 has 15 amino acids. CDR1 is MNHEY, CDR2 SVGEGT, per germline. Here the CDR3 DNA reads TGTGCCAGCAGTATCATCGGGACTAGCTCCTACGAGCAGTACTTC. It translates to CASSIIGTSSYEQYF.

This clonotype was counted many times. The gene calls are TRBV5-6 and TRBJ2-5; the D gene could be TRBD1 or TRBD2 (5 bases each). The CDR3 has 12 amino acids. With 4 bases removed from V and 5 bases from J, the gap between germline ends came to 9 bases. Germline V CDR1 and CDR2: SGHDT, YYEEEE. For the CDR3, the DNA is TGTGCCAGCAGCCAGTGGGGGGAGACCCAGTACTTC. It encodes CASSQWGETQYF.

In this sample, this clonotype turned up many times. This rearrangement joins TRBV20-1 to TRBJ1-6; possible D gene TRBD1, 6 bases. This CDR3 region has 16 residues. The V gene lost 0 bases and the J gene lost 12 bases, with 21 bases spanning the gap. Germline CDR1 DFQATT, CDR2 SNEGSKA (reference sequence). The CDR3 DNA is TGCAGTGCTAGAGATCCCCGACAGGAAGTTAATCGACCCCTCCACTTT. Translated: CSARDPRQEVNRPLHF.

The chain recombines TRBV7-9 with TRBJ1-6, with a weak D call TRBD1 (5 bases). V was trimmed by 1 base and J by 1 base, leaving 8 bases between them. Germline CDR1 SEHNR, CDR2 FQNEAQ (reference sequence). The CDR3 contains 16 residues. CDR3 sequence: CASSLVGASYNSPLHF. CDR3 DNA sequence: TGTGCCAGCAGCTTAGTCGGGGCGTCCTATAATTCACCCCTCCACTTT.

There are many counts of this clonotype. CDR3 coding DNA: TGTGCCATGACAGATATCGGGACGGCCTTTGGGGAGCAGTTCTTC. It translates to CAMTDIGTAFGEQFF. The chain carries TRBV10-3 and TRBJ2-1, with D possibly called TRBD1 or TRBD2 (5 bases each). CDR1 and CDR2 (germline): ENHRY, SYGVKD. Trimming took off 9 bases at V and 10 bases at J, with 25 bases between the two ends. This CDR3 is 15 amino acids long.

This chain joins TRBV10-1 and TRBJ2-7; tentatively, D is TRBD2 (6 bases). The V and J ends lost 3 bases and 2 bases respectively, with 11 bases between them. CDR1 WNHNN and CDR2 SYGVQD come from the germline V gene (reference sequence). The CDR3 is made up of 14 amino acids. The CDR3 here is CASSDGTLPYEQYV. CDR3 in DNA: TGCGCCAGCAGTGACGGGACTCTTCCCTACGAGCAGTACGTC.